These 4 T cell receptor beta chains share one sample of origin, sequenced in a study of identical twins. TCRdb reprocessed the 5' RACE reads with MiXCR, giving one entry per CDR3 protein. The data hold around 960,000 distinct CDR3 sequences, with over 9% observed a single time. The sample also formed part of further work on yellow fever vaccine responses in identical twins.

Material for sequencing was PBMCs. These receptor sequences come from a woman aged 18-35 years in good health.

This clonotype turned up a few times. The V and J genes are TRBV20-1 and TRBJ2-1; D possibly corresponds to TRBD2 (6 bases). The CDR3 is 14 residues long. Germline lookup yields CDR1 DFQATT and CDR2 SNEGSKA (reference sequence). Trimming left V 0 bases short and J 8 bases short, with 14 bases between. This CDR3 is CSARDSRGGDEQFF. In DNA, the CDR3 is TGCAGTGCTAGAGATTCGCGGGGTGGGGATGAGCAGTTCTTC.

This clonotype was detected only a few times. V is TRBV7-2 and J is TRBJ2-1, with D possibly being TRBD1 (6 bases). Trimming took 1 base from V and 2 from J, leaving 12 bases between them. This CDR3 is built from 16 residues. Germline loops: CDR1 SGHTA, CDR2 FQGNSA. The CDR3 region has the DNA TGTGCCAGCAGCTTAGACCGCCAGGGGCCCTACAATGAGCAGTTCTTC. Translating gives CASSLDRQGPYNEQFF.

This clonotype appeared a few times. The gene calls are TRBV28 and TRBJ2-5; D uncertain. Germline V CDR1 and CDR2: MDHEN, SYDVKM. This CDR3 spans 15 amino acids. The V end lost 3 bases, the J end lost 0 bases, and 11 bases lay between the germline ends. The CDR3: CASSFGRANQETQYF. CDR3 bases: TGTGCCAGCAGTTTCGGAAGGGCAAACCAAGAGACCCAGTACTTC.

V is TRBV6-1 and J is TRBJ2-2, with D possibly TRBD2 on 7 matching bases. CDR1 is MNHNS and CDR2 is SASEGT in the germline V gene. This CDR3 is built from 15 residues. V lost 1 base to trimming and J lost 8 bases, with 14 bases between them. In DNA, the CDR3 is TGTGCCAGCAGTGAAGACCCGGGGGGCAGGGGGGAGCTGTTTTTT. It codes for CASSEDPGGRGELFF.